This TCR beta chain was recorded in a study of OX40 agonist ivuxolimab in advanced cancers. On the study more broadly: Patients received ivuxolimab, an intravenous treatment, every 2 weeks at 0.01 to 10 mg/kg.

The assay was immunoSEQ multiplex PCR, and TCRdb's table has in-frame clones only and misses some. The sample has approximately 50,000 clones; roughly 83% are singletons. This clone turned up a few times. What it binds is unknown. Study-wide findings and caveats: Low normalized T-cell clonal expansion also characterized some of the nonresponders.

Autoimmune disease history or systemic immunosuppression excluded patients. Collection of blood occurred at baseline, at cycle 4 day 1, and at cycle 7 day 1. V lost 0 bases to trimming and J lost 0 bases, with 7 bases between them. The CDR3 length is 16 residues. The germline gives CDR1 SGHRS, CDR2 YFSETQ. The receptor comes from an adult with an advanced solid tumor such as melanoma, head and neck, liver or kidney cancer. The sequenced sample was CD4+ or CD8+ T cells sorted from blood, obtained in a trial of the OX40 agonist ivuxolimab. The J gene is TRBJ2-6, the V gene TRBV5-1; D is perhaps TRBD2 (5 bases). The CDR3 here is CASSLEGSSGANVLTF. DNA of the CDR3: TGCGCCAGCAGCTTGGAAGGGAGCTCTGGGGCCAACGTCCTGACTTTC.